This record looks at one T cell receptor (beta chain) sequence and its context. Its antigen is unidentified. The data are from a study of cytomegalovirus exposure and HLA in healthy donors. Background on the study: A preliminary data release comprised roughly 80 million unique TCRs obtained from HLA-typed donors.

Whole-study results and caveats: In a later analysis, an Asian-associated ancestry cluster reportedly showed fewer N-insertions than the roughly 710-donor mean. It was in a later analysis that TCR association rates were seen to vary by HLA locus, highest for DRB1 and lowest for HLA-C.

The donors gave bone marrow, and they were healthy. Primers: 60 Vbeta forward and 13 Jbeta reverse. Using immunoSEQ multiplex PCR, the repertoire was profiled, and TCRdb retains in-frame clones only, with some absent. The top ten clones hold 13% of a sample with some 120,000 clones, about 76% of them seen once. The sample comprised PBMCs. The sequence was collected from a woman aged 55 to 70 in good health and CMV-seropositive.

CDR3 sequence reads: CATSRAGGMGGYTF. CDR3 in DNA: TGTGCCACCAGCAGAGCAGGGGGGATGGGAGGCTACACCTTC. V usage is TRBV15 and J usage is TRBJ1-2; 7 bases agree with TRBD1. The germline V gene has CDR1 LNHNV and CDR2 YYDKDF (reference sequence). V dropped 1 base and J dropped 8; count of bases not matched to a gene: 7. This CDR3 comprises 14 residues.